Reported below is one T cell receptor (beta chain). The sample comes from a study of blood T cell repertoires in COVID-19. Study overall: Acute-phase and convalescent COVID-19 samples originated in the United States, Italy and Spain. T cells, B-cell-depleted T cells, or PBMCs supplied cDNA or gDNA.

Authors' data handling: Cell counts per sample came from amplifying reference gene primers. Data came from immunoSEQ multiplex PCR; TCRdb stores just in-frame clones and leaves some out. V and J calls and clone size are given by that table; D and trimming were obtained from the DNA. The table shows 65,000 to 70,000 clones, with about 83% occurring only once. This receptor was identified in an elderly woman with acute or convalescent COVID-19. The sequenced sample consisted of peripheral blood.

The DNA of the CDR3 is TGCGCCAGCGGATCGGCCCCGGGGGGGGGAAACAATGAGCAGTTCTTC. Amino acid sequence: CASGSAPGGGNNEQFF. V gene TRBV5-1 combines with J gene TRBJ2-1; 8 bases match TRBD2. The CDR3 loop spans 16 amino acids. V shed 7 bases, J shed 5 bases, and the junction held 14 bases outside the gene matches. Germline V gene lookup returns CDR1 SGHRS and CDR2 YFSETQ. Filled out from reference TRBV5-1 and TRBJ2-1, the complete variable domain reads KAGVTQTPRYLIKTRGQQVTLSCSPISGHRSVSWYQQTPGQGLQFLFEYFSETQRNKGNFPGRFSGRQFSNSRSEMNVSTLELGDSALYLCASGSAPGGGNNEQFFGPGTRLTVL.